These 28 T cell receptor beta chains share one sample of origin, sequenced in a study of blood T cell repertoires in COVID-19. Profiled with immunoSEQ multiplex PCR; TCRdb holds only in-frame clones, not every one. The table has about 250,000 clones, 85% to 90% seen once. Sequencing used PBMCs or T cells enriched from blood (not recorded which). The receptors stem from a man younger than 35 who had recovered from COVID-19.

The chain couples TRBV20-1 to TRBJ2-5; D is unclear. From germline, CDR1 is DFQATT and CDR2 SNEGSKA (reference sequence). V lost 7 bases to trimming and J lost 5 bases, with 5 bases between them. The CDR3 consists of 9 residues. The CDR3: CSVGETQYF. In DNA, the CDR3 is TGCAGTGTCGGTGAGACCCAGTACTTC.

The J gene is TRBJ2-2, the V gene TRBV9; 7 bases are shared with TRBD1. The CDR3 loop spans 16 amino acids. The germline V gene encodes CDR1 SGDLS and CDR2 YYNGEE. Trimming cost V 3 bases and J 5 bases; bases outside gene matches: 10. The chain's CDR3 is CASSDIRTGRTGELFF. Written as DNA, the CDR3 is TGTGCCAGCAGCGATATAAGGACAGGACGGACCGGGGAGCTGTTTTTT.

This rearrangement joins TRBV5-1 to TRBJ2-5, with D maybe TRBD2 (6 bases). This CDR3 is built from 14 residues. Germline lookup yields CDR1 SGHRS and CDR2 YFSETQ. With 3 bases removed from V and 5 bases from J, the gap between germline ends came to 14 bases. The CDR3 DNA sequence: TGCGCCAGCAGCTCTCGGGCTGGGGGGGAGACCCAGTACTTC. It encodes CASSSRAGGETQYF.

In this sample, this clone turned up once. This chain links TRBV3-1 (or the pseudogene TRBV3-2) with TRBJ2-7; 8 positions agree with TRBD2. Trimming cost V 0 bases and J 3 bases; bases outside gene matches: 13. The germline gives CDR1 LGHDT, CDR2 YNNKEL (reference sequence). The CDR3 consists of 18 residues. The CDR3 nucleotides read TGTGCCAGCAGCCAAGACGGGGGGGCCGCCTGGCGTAACTACGAGCAGTACTTC. Protein product: CASSQDGGAAWRNYEQYF.

This clone was detected only a few times. This chain joins TRBV5-5 and TRBJ1-4; 7 nucleotides align to TRBD1. Germline loops: CDR1 SGHKS, CDR2 YYEKEE (reference sequence). V lost 3 bases, J lost 5 bases, and 7 bases stayed unmatched. The CDR3 totals 15 residues. The DNA for the CDR3 is TGTGCCAGCAGCTACCTAGGGACAGAGAATGAAAAACTGTTTTTT. Amino acid sequence: CASSYLGTENEKLFF.

This chain uses TRBV19 with TRBJ2-7; tentative D call: TRBD2 (5 bases). This CDR3 is built from 15 residues. Trimming removed 3 bases at V and 6 bases at J, with 18 bases between. Per the germline V gene, CDR1 is LNHDA and CDR2 is SQIVND (reference sequence). CDR3 DNA: TGTGCCAGTAGTATGGCGGGTCAATCGGGTTTCGAGCAGTACTTC. Translated, it gives CASSMAGQSGFEQYF.

The chain employs TRBV2 and TRBJ1-5; 7 bases are shared with TRBD1. Germline V CDR1 and CDR2: SNHLY, FYNNEI. This CDR3 is 15 amino acids long. With V trimmed by 5 bases and J by 4 bases, 8 bases remained unmatched. CDR3 bases: TGTGCCAGCAGTACTACGGGACAGCTAAATCAGCCCCAGCATTTT. This translates into CASSTTGQLNQPQHF. Based on the CDR3 plus reference TRBV2 and TRBJ1-5, the full variable domain is EPEVTQTPSHQVTQMGQEVILRCVPISNHLYFYWYRQILGQKVEFLVSFYNNEISEKSEIFDDQFSVERPDGSNFTLKIRSTKLEDSAMYFCASSTTGQLNQPQHFGDGTRLSIL.

This clone was picked up one time. This chain links TRBV21-1 with TRBJ1-5. TRBV21-1 is classified as a pseudogene. The CDR3 loop spans 17 amino acids. The CDR3 coding sequence is TGTGCCAGCAGGGCTGACCGGTCGACGGGGAGGGATCAGCCCCAGCATTTT. Its protein product is CASRADRSTGRDQPQHF.

This chain connects TRBV2 to TRBJ1-6; D gene unclear. Trimming pared 1 base from V and 3 bases from J, leaving 10 bases between. Per germline, CDR1 SNHLY and CDR2 FYNNEI. CDR3 length: 16 amino acids. CDR3 region: CASSEGYGSYNSPLHF. For the CDR3, the DNA is TGTGCCAGCAGTGAAGGTTATGGGAGCTATAATTCACCCCTCCACTTT.

The chain joins TRBV2 to TRBJ2-5; D perhaps matches TRBD1 (5 bases). CDR1 and CDR2 from the germline V gene are SNHLY and FYNNEI. Trimming removed 3 bases from V and 2 bases from J, with 16 bases in between. This CDR3 spans 16 amino acids. The CDR3 bases are TGTGCCAGCAGTGATCACCCCAGGGCAGGACAAGAGACCCAGTACTTC. Translation: CASSDHPRAGQETQYF.

The rearrangement joins TRBV5-4 to TRBJ2-1; D is perhaps TRBD2 (5 bases). CDR1 is SGHNT and CDR2 is YYREEE in the germline V gene (reference sequence). V was clipped by 4 bases and J by 0 bases, with 14 bases between them. The CDR3 covers 16 residues. The CDR3 spells CASSPSEGFSYNEQFF. The CDR3 coding sequence is TGTGCCAGCAGCCCCTCCGAGGGTTTCTCCTACAATGAGCAGTTCTTC.

The rearrangement links TRBV2 to TRBJ2-3, with D possibly being TRBD2 (6 bases). Per germline, CDR1 SNHLY and CDR2 FYNNEI. Trimming removed 7 bases from V and 2 bases from J, with 10 bases in between. The CDR3 length is 13 residues. This CDR3 is CASTGGDTDTQYF. The CDR3 coding sequence is TGTGCCAGCACGGGCGGGGACACAGATACGCAGTATTTT.

The genes are TRBV4-1 and TRBJ1-1; 10 bases match TRBD1. V was pared by 2 bases and J by 4 bases, with 19 bases of the junction left unmatched. Germline CDR1 MGHRA, CDR2 YSYEKL. The CDR3 contains 20 residues. DNA of the CDR3: TGCGCCAGCAGCCAACTGGGCCCTCCACCGGGACAGGGGAGTAGCACTGAAGCTTTCTTT. It encodes CASSQLGPPPGQGSSTEAFF.

This rearrangement joins TRBV11-2 to TRBJ2-1, with 14 bases identical to TRBD2. This CDR3 contains 18 residues. V was clipped by 3 bases and J by 8 bases; unmatched bases: 12. The V gene's germline CDR1 is SGHAT and CDR2 FQNNGV. CDR3 residues: CASSLGPLGTSGSYEQFF. CDR3 nucleotide sequence: TGTGCCAGCAGCTTGGGGCCCCTCGGGACTAGCGGGAGCTATGAGCAGTTCTTC.

This clone was observed a single time. This rearrangement joins TRBV5-5 to TRBJ2-7; perhaps TRBD2 as D (6 bases). Trimming removed 0 bases at V and 3 bases at J, with 10 bases between. Germline lookup yields CDR1 SGHKS and CDR2 YYEKEE (reference sequence). The CDR3 consists of 14 residues. In DNA form, the CDR3 reads TGTGCCAGCAGCTTGGTAGCGGATTACTACGAGCAGTACTTC. This gives the protein CASSLVADYYEQYF. Together with reference TRBV5-5 and TRBJ2-7, the CDR3 gives the full variable domain: DAGVTQSPTHLIKTRGQQVTLRCSPISGHKSVSWYQQVLGQGPQFIFQYYEKEERGRGNFPDRFSARQFPNYSSELNVNALLLGDSALYLCASSLVADYYEQYFGPGTRLTVT.

The chain uses TRBV19 and TRBJ2-7; 8 nucleotides align to TRBD2. V lost 4 bases, J lost 5 bases, and 4 bases stayed unmatched. The CDR3 spans 13 residues. Germline CDR1 reads LNHDA; CDR2 reads SQIVND (reference sequence). The CDR3 bases are TGTGCCAGTAGTAGGTCGGGAGGGGACGAGCAGTACTTC. This translates into CASSRSGGDEQYF.

On this clone: Compared with germline, one end of the junction differs, possibly owing to a read error. V gene TRBV7-7 combines with J gene TRBJ2-3; 8 nucleotides line up with TRBD2. This CDR3 has 15 residues. Germline values: CDR1 SSHAT, CDR2 FNYEAQ (reference sequence). The CDR3 sequence: CASSRGGSSTDTQYF. CDR3 nucleotide sequence: TGTGCTAGCAGCCGGGGGGGATCTAGCACAGATACGCAGTATTTT.

In its sample, this clone was seen a few times. V usage is TRBV4-1 and J usage is TRBJ1-2, with D possibly matching TRBD1 (5 bases). The V end was cut by 0 bases, the J end by 4 bases, with 18 bases between. This CDR3 spans 17 amino acids. The germline V gene encodes CDR1 MGHRA and CDR2 YSYEKL. The CDR3 DNA sequence: TGCGCCAGCAGCCAAGATGAGGTTCCAGGGCTAACCTATGGCTACACCTTC. Its protein is CASSQDEVPGLTYGYTF.

The J gene is TRBJ2-7, the V gene TRBV19, with 7 positions matching TRBD1. The CDR3 is made up of 16 amino acids. V shed 0 bases and J 6 bases; nucleotides not matched to a gene: 11. Germline lookup yields CDR1 LNHDA and CDR2 SQIVND (reference sequence). CDR3 region: CASSIDRNPWTGEQYF. The CDR3, as DNA: TGTGCCAGTAGTATAGATAGGAACCCATGGACAGGCGAGCAGTACTTC. Variable domain in full (rest from reference TRBV19 and TRBJ2-7): DGGITQSPKYLFRKEGQNVTLSCEQNLNHDAMYWYRQDPGQGLRLIYYSQIVNDFQKGDIAEGYSVSREKKESFPLTVTSAQKNPTAFYLCASSIDRNPWTGEQYFGPGTRLTVT.

V and J are TRBV10-2 and TRBJ2-7; 13 nucleotides align to TRBD2. The CDR3 spans 16 residues. The V segment lost 1 base and the J segment 3 bases; nucleotides outside the gene matches: 3. Germline CDR1 reads WSHSY; CDR2 reads SAAADI. The CDR3 DNA sequence: TGCGCCAGCAGTGAGTTGGGGACTAGCGGGAACTACGAGCAGTACTTC. Protein: CASSELGTSGNYEQYF.

This rearrangement joins TRBV6-1 to TRBJ2-7, with D unclear. Germline V gives CDR1 MNHNS, CDR2 SASEGT. The V end was cut by 2 bases, the J end by 0 bases, with 11 bases between. This CDR3 contains 15 residues. The CDR3 bases are TGTGCCAGCAGTGAATGGTTGCAGTCCTCCTACGAGCAGTACTTC. Its translation is CASSEWLQSSYEQYF.

This chain connects TRBV30 to TRBJ2-3; 9 nucleotides match TRBD2. The V segment lost 3 bases and the J segment 7 bases; nucleotides outside the gene matches: 14. The CDR3 length is 16 residues. The germline V gene has CDR1 GTSNPN and CDR2 SVGIG (reference sequence). The CDR3 region is CAWRGPGGGARYTQYF. The CDR3 bases are TGTGCCTGGAGGGGCCCAGGCGGGGGGGCCCGTTATACGCAGTATTTT.

V is TRBV10-3 and J is TRBJ1-1, with D tentatively TRBD1 (6 bases). Germline V gene lookup returns CDR1 ENHRY and CDR2 SYGVKD. V lost 6 bases, J lost 1 base, and 12 bases lay in between. This CDR3 contains 14 residues. The CDR3 DNA follows: TGTGCCATCAGCGAGACAGGAAAGAACACTGAAGCTTTCTTT. This codes for CAISETGKNTEAFF.

The chain carries TRBV19 and TRBJ2-3, with 12 bases fitting TRBD2. The junction had 5 bases not matched to a gene; V was cut back by 5 bases and J by 2 bases. Germline V CDR1 and CDR2: LNHDA, SQIVND (reference sequence). The CDR3 length is 16 residues. CDR3 in amino acids: CASSRTSGGLTDTQYF. The DNA of the CDR3 is TGTGCCAGTAGTCGAACTAGCGGGGGGCTCACAGATACGCAGTATTTT.

The rearrangement joins TRBV2 to TRBJ1-6, with 9 positions matching TRBD1. Germline CDR1 is SNHLY and CDR2 is FYNNEI. The CDR3 is 15 amino acids. The V gene end was trimmed by 5 bases and the J gene end by 7 bases; junction bases not matched to a gene: 6. CDR3 in DNA: TGTGCCAGCAGTTGGCGGGACAGGGAAAATTCACCCCTCCACTTT. It encodes CASSWRDRENSPLHF.

The J gene is TRBJ1-5, the V gene TRBV3-1 (or the pseudogene TRBV3-2), with unresolved D. CDR1 and CDR2 (germline): LGHDT, YNNKEL (reference sequence). V gave up 0 bases and J gave up 4 bases, with 10 bases separating them. This CDR3 is 15 amino acids long. DNA of the CDR3: TGTGCCAGCAGCCAAGACACCCGGGAGAATCAGCCCCAGCATTTT. Its translation is CASSQDTRENQPQHF.

The chain combines TRBV9 with TRBJ2-7; D possibly corresponds to TRBD2 (5 bases). CDR3 size: 14 residues. Trimming left V 4 bases short and J 5 bases short, with 16 bases between. Germline CDR1 and CDR2: SGDLS and YYNGEE. The DNA for the CDR3 is TGTGCCAGCAGCATGGCACCTAGCACCCACGAGCAGTACTTC. The encoded protein is CASSMAPSTHEQYF.

This clone has a single count. The V and J genes are TRBV3-1 (or the pseudogene TRBV3-2) and TRBJ1-3; unclear D gene. CDR1 is LGHDT and CDR2 is YNNKEL in the germline V gene (reference sequence). The CDR3 has 16 amino acids. V was cut by 8 bases and J by 1 base, with 18 bases left in between. The CDR3 DNA sequence: TGTGCCAGCGCGGGGTGGGGTAGAGAATCTGGAAACACCATATATTTT. Protein product: CASAGWGRESGNTIYF.